Below are 7 T cell receptor beta chains sequenced from a single sample in a study of radiotherapy plus CTLA-4 blockade in lung cancer. Method: immunoSEQ multiplex PCR; TCRdb's copy keeps in-frame clones and lacks some. The sample holds some 78,000 clones; more than 85% are singletons and the top ten take around 0.8%. The starting material was peripheral blood, obtained from a patient treated with radiotherapy plus ipilimumab. These receptors originate from a human donor with non-small cell lung cancer who had stable disease on radiotherapy plus ipilimumab.

The rearrangement joins TRBV6-5 to TRBJ1-1; 10 bases align to TRBD1. This CDR3 has 16 residues. J was trimmed by 1 base and V by 2 bases; bases with no gene match: 4. Germline CDR1 MNHEY, CDR2 SVGAGI. Here the CDR3 reads CASSYGTGVRNTEAFF. CDR3 bases: TGTGCCAGCAGTTACGGGACAGGGGTAAGGAACACTGAAGCTTTCTTT.

This clone came up once. The J gene is TRBJ1-6, the V gene TRBV4-1; TRBD1 agrees at 7 bases. Germline CDR1 MGHRA, CDR2 YSYEKL. The CDR3 is made up of 14 amino acids. V shed 4 bases and J 12 bases; nucleotides not matched to a gene: 9. The chain's CDR3 is CASSPRDSEGPLHF. DNA for the CDR3: TGCGCCAGCAGCCCTAGGGACAGTGAGGGACCCCTCCACTTT.

The V gene is TRBV7-7, the J gene TRBJ2-5; D not certain. The CDR3 loop spans 11 amino acids. With 10 bases removed from V and 2 bases from J, the gap between germline ends came to 8 bases. The germline CDR1 and CDR2 sequences are SSHAT and FNYEAQ (reference sequence). The CDR3 sequence is CAINFQETQYF. DNA for the CDR3: TGTGCCATCAATTTTCAAGAGACCCAGTACTTC.

The chain recombines TRBV5-5 with TRBJ1-6; weak D call: TRBD1 (6 bases). Trimming stripped 3 bases from V and 6 bases from J, with 16 bases between. Germline CDR1 is SGHKS and CDR2 is YYEKEE (reference sequence). The CDR3 runs 16 residues. DNA of the CDR3: TGTGCCAGCAGCTGGGGGTTAGGCAGGGGTAATTCACCCCTCCACTTT. Amino acids: CASSWGLGRGNSPLHF. The full variable domain, rest sourced from reference TRBV5-5 and TRBJ1-6, is DAGVTQSPTHLIKTRGQQVTLRCSPISGHKSVSWYQQVLGQGPQFIFQYYEKEERGRGNFPDRFSARQFPNYSSELNVNALLLGDSALYLCASSWGLGRGNSPLHFGNGTRLTVT.

The rearrangement joins TRBV6-1 to TRBJ2-3; D assignment may be TRBD1 or TRBD2 (5 bases each). The CDR3 extends over 14 amino acids. Germline CDR1 and CDR2: MNHNS and SASEGT. Trimming stripped 5 bases from V and 4 bases from J, with 13 bases between. The DNA for the CDR3 is TGTGCCAGCAGTCGGGACGGAAGAGCAGATACGCAGTATTTT. It specifies CASSRDGRADTQYF.

This clone was observed a handful of times. The gene calls are TRBV29-1 and TRBJ1-2; possibly TRBD1 for D (6 bases). V lost 7 bases and J lost 4, with 10 bases in between. CDR3 length equals 11 residues. CDR1 is SQVTM and CDR2 is ANQGSEA in the germline V gene. This chain's CDR3 is CSARDTYGYTF. The CDR3 coding sequence is TGCAGCGCCCGGGACACCTATGGCTACACCTTC.

The rearrangement uses TRBV2 and TRBJ2-3; 10 nucleotides match TRBD2. Per the germline V gene, CDR1 is SNHLY and CDR2 is FYNNEI. V gave up 7 bases and J gave up 4 bases; unmatched junction bases: 2. The CDR3 loop spans 13 amino acids. As DNA, the CDR3 is TGTGCCAGCAAGACTAGCGGGTCAGATACGCAGTATTTT. This codes for CASKTSGSDTQYF.